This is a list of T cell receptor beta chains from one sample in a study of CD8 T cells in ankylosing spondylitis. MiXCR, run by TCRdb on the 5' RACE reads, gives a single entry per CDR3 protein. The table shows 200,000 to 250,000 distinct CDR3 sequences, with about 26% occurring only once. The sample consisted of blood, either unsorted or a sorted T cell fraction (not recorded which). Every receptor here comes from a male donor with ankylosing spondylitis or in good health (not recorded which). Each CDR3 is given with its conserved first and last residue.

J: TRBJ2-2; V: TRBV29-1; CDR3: CSVGGSNTGELFF
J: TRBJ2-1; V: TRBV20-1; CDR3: CSARRVSGRNNEQFF
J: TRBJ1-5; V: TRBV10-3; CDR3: CAISEGGGPQHF
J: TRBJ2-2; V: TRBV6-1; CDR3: CASSRLAGGSNTGELFF
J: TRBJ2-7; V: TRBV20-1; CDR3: CSAEKLTGGRGEQYF
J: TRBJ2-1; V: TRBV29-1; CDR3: CSAGGLSTSYNEQFF
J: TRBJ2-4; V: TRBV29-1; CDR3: CSVEGPRQGPVTIQYF
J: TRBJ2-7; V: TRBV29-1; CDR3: CSVAGQGAYEQYF
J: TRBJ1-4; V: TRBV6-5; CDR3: CASSSYPEEKLFF
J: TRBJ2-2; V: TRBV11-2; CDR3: CASSLVLNGLAGGMAGELFF
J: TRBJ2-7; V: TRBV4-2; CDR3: CASSQDEGSYEQYF
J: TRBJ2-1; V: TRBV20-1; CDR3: CSARLSRGNEQFF
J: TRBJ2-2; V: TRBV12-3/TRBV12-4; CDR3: CASSARTGVPGELFF
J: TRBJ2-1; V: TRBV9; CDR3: CASSVSPRLYNEQFF
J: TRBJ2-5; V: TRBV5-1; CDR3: CASSPSGGNLRETQYF
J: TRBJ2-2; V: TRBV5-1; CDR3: CASSLRRDTGELFF
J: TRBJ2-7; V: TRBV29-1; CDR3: CSVEDPQGKVQYF
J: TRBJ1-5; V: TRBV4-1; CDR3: CASSQDGSGNQPQHF
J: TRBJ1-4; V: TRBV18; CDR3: CASSRGQGAEKLFF
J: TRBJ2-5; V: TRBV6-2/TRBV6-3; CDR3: CASSYSTSDQETQYF
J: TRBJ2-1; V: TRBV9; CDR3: CASSVVSYNEQFF
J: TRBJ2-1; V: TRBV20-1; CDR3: CSARVVASSQYNEQFF
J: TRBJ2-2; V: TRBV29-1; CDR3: CSVEGAAGGANTGELFF
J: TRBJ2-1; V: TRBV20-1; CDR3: CSVPGLAGVWEQFF
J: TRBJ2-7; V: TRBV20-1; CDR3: CSAVDDYEQYF
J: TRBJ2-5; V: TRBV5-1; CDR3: CASSLAILGDGKETQYF
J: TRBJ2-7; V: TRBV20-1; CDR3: CSASSNWLYEQYF
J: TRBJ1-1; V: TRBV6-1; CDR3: CASRALEVGTEAFF
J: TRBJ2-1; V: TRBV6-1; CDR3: CASRPGTRGEQFF
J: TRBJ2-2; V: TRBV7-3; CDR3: CASSPKIGTGELFF